The subject of this entry is one T cell receptor (beta chain). The data stem from a study of blood T cell repertoires in COVID-19. For the study at large: Researchers got acute and convalescent COVID-19 samples from the United States, Italy and Spain.

The V end was cut by 6 bases, the J end by 6 bases, with 9 bases between. Per germline, CDR1 SGHNT and CDR2 YENEEA. The CDR3 spans 12 residues. In the authors' workflow: Reference gene primer amplification yielded estimated nucleated cell counts. Profiling relied on immunoSEQ multiplex PCR, and the TCRdb table lists in-frame clones only, not all of them. The V and J calls and the clone size are those of that table, but D and trimming were determined from the DNA. In the table there are 200,000 or so clones, almost 85% of which are singletons. Sequencing was done on a sample of peripheral blood. The V call is TRBV11-3, the J call TRBJ1-5, with a tentative D call TRBD1 (6 bases). The TCR comes from a human donor with acute or convalescent COVID-19. The donor label of this sample is uncertain. The CDR3 region has the DNA TGTGCCAGCAGATCCAGGGGTCAGCCCCAGCATTTT. Amino acid sequence: CASRSRGQPQHF.